These 19 T cell receptor beta chains were sequenced from one sample in a study of blood T cells in healthy people across ages. With a J-beta primer mix and a sample-barcoded 5' primer, a second PCR ran 7 to 11 cycles. TCRdb itself ran the 5' RACE reads through MiXCR, one entry per CDR3 protein. The sample lists about 1.5 million distinct CDR3 sequences; approximately 43% were seen once. Sequenced: blood. All receptors derive from a woman aged 18-29 years in good health.

The chain combines TRBV28 with TRBJ2-7; possible D gene TRBD2, 5 bases. With the DNA end fitting TRBJ2-5 better, the J assignment may be wrong. This CDR3 is built from 14 residues. The germline CDR1 and CDR2 sequences are MDHEN and SYDVKM. CDR3 sequence reads: CASSPSRSQQTQYF. The CDR3 DNA is TGTGCCAGCAGCCCTAGCAGGAGCCAGCAGACCCAGTACTTC.

This rearrangement joins TRBV7-2 to TRBJ2-5; D not certain. V was trimmed by 1 base and J by 11 bases, leaving 14 bases between them. The V gene's germline CDR1 is SGHTA and CDR2 FQGNSA. The CDR3 is 13 residues long. Written as DNA, the CDR3 is TGTGCCAGCAGCTTAGAAAGCTCCAATAAGCAGTACTTC. Translating it yields CASSLESSNKQYF.

This clonotype was seen just once. This chain connects TRBV5-1 to TRBJ2-3; D might be TRBD2 (6 bases). V gave up 2 bases and J gave up 2 bases, with 15 bases separating them. The CDR3 consists of 16 residues. Germline lookup yields CDR1 SGHRS and CDR2 YFSETQ. DNA for the CDR3: TGCGCCAGCAGCTTCCCAGGGCGGGGCAACACAGATACGCAGTATTTT. It yields the protein CASSFPGRGNTDTQYF. The full variable domain, in which reference TRBV5-1 and TRBJ2-3 provide the parts outside the CDR3, is KAGVTQTPRYLIKTRGQQVTLSCSPISGHRSVSWYQQTPGQGLQFLFEYFSETQRNKGNFPGRFSGRQFSNSRSEMNVSTLELGDSALYLCASSFPGRGNTDTQYFGPGTRLTVL.

This chain uses TRBV14 with TRBJ2-3; D gene ambiguous. From germline, CDR1 is SGHDN and CDR2 FVKESK. V lost 0 bases, J lost 6 bases, and 13 bases lay in between. This CDR3 spans 15 amino acids. DNA of the CDR3: TGTGCCAGCAGCCAAGAGGTCTCTTTCCTCGATACGCAGTATTTT. Its translation: CASSQEVSFLDTQYF.

The rearrangement links TRBV3-1 to TRBJ2-7, with D possibly TRBD2 on 5 matching bases. V shed 1 base and J shed 7 bases, with 14 bases lying between them. Germline CDR1 is LGHDT and CDR2 is YNNKEL (reference sequence). CDR3 length: 14 residues. The CDR3 sequence: CASSQGLTYNEQYF. The CDR3 bases are TGTGCCAGCAGCCAAGGACTAACCTACAATGAGCAGTACTTC.

This chain links TRBV9 with TRBJ1-2; possibly TRBD1 for D (6 bases). Germline loops: CDR1 SGDLS, CDR2 YYNGEE. The CDR3 has 13 amino acids. V was pared by 6 bases and J by 6 bases, with 15 bases between. CDR3 region: CASNDPGADGYTF. The DNA of the CDR3 is TGTGCCAGCAACGACCCAGGGGCAGATGGCTACACCTTC.

The V and J genes are TRBV7-9 and TRBJ2-1; possible D gene TRBD1, 6 bases. Trimming left V 5 bases short and J 7 bases short, with 12 bases between. The CDR3 is 13 residues long. CDR1 is SEHNR and CDR2 is FQNEAQ in the germline V gene (reference sequence). The CDR3: CASSPWTENEQFF. The DNA of the CDR3 is TGTGCCAGCAGCCCTTGGACAGAGAATGAGCAGTTCTTC.

This clonotype appeared many times. This chain links TRBV5-5 with TRBJ2-7, with D hard to call. V lost 6 bases, J lost 2 bases, and 6 bases lay in between. The CDR3 contains 11 residues. The germline CDR1 and CDR2 sequences are SGHKS and YYEKEE (reference sequence). Written as DNA, the CDR3 is TGTGCCAGCACTGGTACCTACGAGCAGTACTTC. Translating gives CASTGTYEQYF. The whole variable domain, remainder taken from reference TRBV5-5 and TRBJ2-7, is DAGVTQSPTHLIKTRGQQVTLRCSPISGHKSVSWYQQVLGQGPQFIFQYYEKEERGRGNFPDRFSARQFPNYSSELNVNALLLGDSALYLCASTGTYEQYFGPGTRLTVT.

About this clonotype: This may come from a read error, since a much larger clone is one base off. The chain uses TRBV6-2 or TRBV6-3 and TRBJ2-5, with D unclear. The germline V gene has CDR1 MNHEY and CDR2 SVGEGT. The CDR3 length is 15 residues. For the CDR3, the DNA is TGTGCCGGCAGTTATAGTAGTGCAGGCCAAGAGACCCAGTACTTC. As protein: CAGSYSSAGQETQYF.

V is TRBV7-2 and J is TRBJ2-5; 7 bases line up with TRBD2. Germline V gene lookup returns CDR1 SGHTA and CDR2 FQGNSA. The J segment lost 4 bases and the V segment lost 6 bases, leaving 2 bases of the junction unmatched. The CDR3 spans 12 residues. The CDR3 region has the DNA TGTGCCAGCAGGCGGGGGACAGAGACCCAGTACTTC. It codes for CASRRGTETQYF.

This chain uses TRBV19 with TRBJ2-1; either TRBD1 or TRBD2 may supply D (5 bases each). The J call could be wrong; TRBJ2-7 is a better fit for the DNA end. This CDR3 is 15 amino acids long. Germline loops: CDR1 LNHDA, CDR2 SQIVND (reference sequence). DNA for the CDR3: TGTGCCAGTAATGCCGGGGACGGTTCCTACAATGAGCAGTACTTC. Residues: CASNAGDGSYNEQYF.

The chain has TRBV9 and TRBJ2-3; D gene uncertain. The ends were cut back, 1 base at V and 4 bases at J, with 7 bases in the middle. CDR3 length: 13 amino acids. Germline V gene data show CDR1 as SGDLS and CDR2 as YYNGEE. Here the CDR3 reads CASSVFAADTQYF. CDR3 DNA: TGTGCCAGCAGCGTATTCGCGGCAGATACGCAGTATTTT.

CDR3 DNA sequence: TGTGCCAGCAGATATAAGCGGGGGGGCACAGATACGCAGTATTTT. This encodes CASRYKRGGTDTQYF. V usage is TRBV27 and J usage is TRBJ2-3; the match to TRBD2 covers 9 bases. The CDR3 loop spans 15 amino acids. Germline V CDR1 and CDR2: MNHEY, SMNVEV (reference sequence). V lost 6 bases, J lost 1 base, and 5 bases stayed unmatched.

Only a few counts were recorded for this clonotype. V and J are TRBV20-1 and TRBJ1-1; tentatively, D is TRBD1 (5 bases). From germline, CDR1 is DFQATT and CDR2 SNEGSKA (reference sequence). V shed 5 bases and J shed 0 bases, with 16 bases lying between them. The CDR3 covers 15 residues. CDR3 sequence reads: CSAARVGTLNTEAFF. The CDR3, as DNA: TGCAGTGCTGCAAGGGTGGGGACCCTGAACACTGAAGCTTTCTTT.

Regarding this clonotype: The missing conserved phenylalanine or tryptophan at the end of this CDR3 makes a read error likely. This chain joins TRBV6-1 and TRBJ2-1; 9 nucleotides line up with TRBD1. CDR1 MNHNS and CDR2 SASEGT come from the germline V gene. After removal of 3 bases from V and 7 bases from J, the junction contained 7 bases not matched to a gene. The CDR3 contains 15 residues. This CDR3 is CASSERTGGRNEQFL. The CDR3 DNA sequence: TGTGCCAGCAGTGAGCGCACAGGGGGCCGTAATGAGCAGTTCTTA.

This chain joins TRBV6-5 and TRBJ2-2, with a tentative D call TRBD1 (5 bases). The germline gives CDR1 MNHEY, CDR2 SVGAGI. The CDR3 runs to 12 residues. V shed 6 bases and J shed 9 bases, with 11 bases lying between them. CDR3 loop: CASSEQGRELFF. The CDR3 region has the DNA TGTGCCAGCAGCGAGCAGGGCCGGGAGCTGTTTTTT.

This clonotype has more than one count but fewer than ten. V and J are TRBV7-2 and TRBJ2-1, with D maybe TRBD1 (6 bases). The V gene's germline CDR1 is SGHTA and CDR2 FQGNSA. Trimming removed 6 bases at V and 2 bases at J, with 11 bases between. This CDR3 has 14 amino acids. The CDR3 DNA sequence: TGTGCCAGCAGAGGGCAGGGGACCTACAATGAGCAGTTCTTC. Its translation: CASRGQGTYNEQFF.

This clonotype turned up a few times. The V call is TRBV6-5, the J call TRBJ1-2; 9 bases match TRBD1. Germline CDR1 and CDR2: MNHEY and SVGAGI. V shed 5 bases and J 5 bases; nucleotides not matched to a gene: 6. This CDR3 spans 14 amino acids. DNA of the CDR3: TGTGCCAGCAGTGACCTGACAGGGGGGTATGGCTACACCTTC. This codes for CASSDLTGGYGYTF.

V usage is TRBV7-8 and J usage is TRBJ2-5, with D perhaps matching TRBD2 (5 bases). Gene TRBJ2-7 matches the end of the DNA better, so the J call may be wrong. This CDR3 is 15 amino acids long. Germline V gene data show CDR1 as SGHVS and CDR2 as FQNEAQ. CDR3 bases: TGTGCCAGCGGAAGGGAGAGTACGGGAAGTTACGAGCAGTACTTC. As protein: CASGRESTGSYEQYF.